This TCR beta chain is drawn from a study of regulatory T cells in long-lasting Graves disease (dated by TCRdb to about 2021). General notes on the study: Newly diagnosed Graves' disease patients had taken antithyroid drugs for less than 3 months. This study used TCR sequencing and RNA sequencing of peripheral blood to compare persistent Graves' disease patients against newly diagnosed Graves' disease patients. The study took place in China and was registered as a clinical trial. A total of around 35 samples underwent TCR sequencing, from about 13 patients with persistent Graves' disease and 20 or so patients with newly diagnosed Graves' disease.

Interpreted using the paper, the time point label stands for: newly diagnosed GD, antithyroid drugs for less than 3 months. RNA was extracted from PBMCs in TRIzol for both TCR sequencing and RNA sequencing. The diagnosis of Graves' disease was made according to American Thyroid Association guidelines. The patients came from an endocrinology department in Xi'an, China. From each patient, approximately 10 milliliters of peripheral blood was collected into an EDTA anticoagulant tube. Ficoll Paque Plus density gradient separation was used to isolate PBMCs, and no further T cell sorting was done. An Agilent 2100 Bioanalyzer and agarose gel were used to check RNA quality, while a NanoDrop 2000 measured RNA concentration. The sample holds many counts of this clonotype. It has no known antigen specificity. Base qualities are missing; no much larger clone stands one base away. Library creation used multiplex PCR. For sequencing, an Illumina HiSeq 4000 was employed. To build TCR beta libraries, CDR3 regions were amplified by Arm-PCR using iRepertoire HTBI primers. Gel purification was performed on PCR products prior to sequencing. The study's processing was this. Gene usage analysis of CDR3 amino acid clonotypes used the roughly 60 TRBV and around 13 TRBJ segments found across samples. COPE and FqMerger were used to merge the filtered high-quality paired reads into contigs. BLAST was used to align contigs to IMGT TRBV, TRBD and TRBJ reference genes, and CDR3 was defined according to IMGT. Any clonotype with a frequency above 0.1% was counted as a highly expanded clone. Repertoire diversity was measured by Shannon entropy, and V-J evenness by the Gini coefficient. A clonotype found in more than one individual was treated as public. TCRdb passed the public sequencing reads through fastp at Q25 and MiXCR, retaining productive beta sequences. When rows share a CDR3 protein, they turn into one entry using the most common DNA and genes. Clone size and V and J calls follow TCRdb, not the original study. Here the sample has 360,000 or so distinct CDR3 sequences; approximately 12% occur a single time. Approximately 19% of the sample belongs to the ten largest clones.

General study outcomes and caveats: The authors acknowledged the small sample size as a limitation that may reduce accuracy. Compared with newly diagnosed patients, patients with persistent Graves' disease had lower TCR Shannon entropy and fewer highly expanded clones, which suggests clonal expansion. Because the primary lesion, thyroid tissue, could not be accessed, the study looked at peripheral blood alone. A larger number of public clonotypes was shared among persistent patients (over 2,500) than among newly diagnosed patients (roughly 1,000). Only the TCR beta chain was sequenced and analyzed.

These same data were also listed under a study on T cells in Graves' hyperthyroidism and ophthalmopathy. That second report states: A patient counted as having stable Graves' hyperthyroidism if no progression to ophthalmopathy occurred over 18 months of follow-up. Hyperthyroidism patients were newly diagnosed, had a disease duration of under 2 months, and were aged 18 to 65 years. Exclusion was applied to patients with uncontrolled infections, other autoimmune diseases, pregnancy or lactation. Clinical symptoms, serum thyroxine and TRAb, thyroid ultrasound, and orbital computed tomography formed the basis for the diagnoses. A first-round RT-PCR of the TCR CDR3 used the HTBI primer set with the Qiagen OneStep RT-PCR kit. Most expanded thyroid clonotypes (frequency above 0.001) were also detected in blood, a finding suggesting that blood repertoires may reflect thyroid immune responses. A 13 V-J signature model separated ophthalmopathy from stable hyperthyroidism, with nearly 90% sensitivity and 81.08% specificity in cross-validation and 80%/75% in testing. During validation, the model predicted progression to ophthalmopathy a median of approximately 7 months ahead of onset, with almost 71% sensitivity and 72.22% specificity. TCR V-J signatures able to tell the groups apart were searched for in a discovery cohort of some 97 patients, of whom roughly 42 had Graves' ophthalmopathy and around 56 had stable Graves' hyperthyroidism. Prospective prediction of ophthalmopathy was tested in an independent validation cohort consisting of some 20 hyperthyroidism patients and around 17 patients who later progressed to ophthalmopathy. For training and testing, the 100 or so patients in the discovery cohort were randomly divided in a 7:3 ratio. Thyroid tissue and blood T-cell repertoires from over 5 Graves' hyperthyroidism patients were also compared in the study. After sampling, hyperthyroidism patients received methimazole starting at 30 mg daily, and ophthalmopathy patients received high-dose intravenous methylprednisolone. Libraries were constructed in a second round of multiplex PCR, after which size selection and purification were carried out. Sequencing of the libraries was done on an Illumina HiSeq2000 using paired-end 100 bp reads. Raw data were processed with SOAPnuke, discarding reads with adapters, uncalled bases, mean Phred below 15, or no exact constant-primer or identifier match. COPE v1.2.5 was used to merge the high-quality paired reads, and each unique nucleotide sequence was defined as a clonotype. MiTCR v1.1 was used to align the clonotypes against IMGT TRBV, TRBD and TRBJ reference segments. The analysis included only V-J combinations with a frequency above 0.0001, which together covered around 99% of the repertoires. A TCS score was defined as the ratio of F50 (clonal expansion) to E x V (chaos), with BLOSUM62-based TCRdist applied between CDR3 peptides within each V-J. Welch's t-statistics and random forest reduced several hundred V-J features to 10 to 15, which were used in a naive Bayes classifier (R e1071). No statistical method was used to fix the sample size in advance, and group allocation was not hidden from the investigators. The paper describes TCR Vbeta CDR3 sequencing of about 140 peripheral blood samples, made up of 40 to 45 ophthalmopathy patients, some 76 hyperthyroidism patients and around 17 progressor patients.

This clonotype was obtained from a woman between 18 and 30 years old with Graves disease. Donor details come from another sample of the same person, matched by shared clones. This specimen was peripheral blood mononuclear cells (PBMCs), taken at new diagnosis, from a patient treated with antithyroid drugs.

CDR3 region: CASSAQLASPYNEQFF. The DNA is TGTGCCAGCAGCGCCCAACTAGCGTCCCCCTACAATGAGCAGTTCTTC. This receptor chain uses TRBV9 and TRBJ2-1; 7 middle bases align to TRBD2. The CDR3 contains 16 residues, cysteine and phenylalanine counted. The retained sequence is limited to the CDR3, 48 bases, with the frame set at the first base. From V the trimming removes 3 bases and from J it removes 2 bases, while the gene matches leave 8 bases of the junction unaccounted for. CDR1 and CDR2 are drawn from the germline V gene: SGDLS, YYNGEE.